The T cell receptor (beta chain) described here comes from a study of blood T cell repertoires in COVID-19. Enrollees, roughly 18 to 89 years old, lived in 20 to 25 US areas. The germline CDR1 and CDR2 sequences are SNHLY and FYNNEI. Trimming left V 4 bases short and J 7 bases short, with 11 bases between. This CDR3 has 13 amino acids. Sequencing used immunoSEQ multiplex PCR; TCRdb keeps in-frame clones, though not all of them. Found here are 200,000 to 250,000 clones, about 80% of them singletons; the top ten hold 1.5% to 2%. The V and J genes are TRBV2 and TRBJ1-5; the D gene is possibly TRBD1 (6 bases). The TCR comes from a man in his 60s who had recovered from COVID-19. Sample: PBMCs or T cells enriched from blood (not recorded which). The CDR3 DNA reads TGTGCCAGCAGTGGAGGGGGAAGCCAGCCCCAGCATTTT. As protein: CASSGGGSQPQHF.